This T cell receptor (beta chain) originates from a study of memory CD4+ T cells and cytomegalovirus serostatus. About the research overall: Of the healthy Belgian adults, 9 or 10 were CMV seropositive and approximately 25 seronegative. General study results and limits: Each of fewer than 80 CMV-associated TCRbeta sequences occurred in one to five individuals.

The sort gate was single viable CD3+CD4+CD8-CD45RO+ cells for memory CD4+ T cells. Looked up from germline, CDR1 is SGHRS and CDR2 is YFSETQ. CDR3 size: 17 residues. Trimming stripped 1 base from V and 10 bases from J, with 26 bases between. This table comes from immunoSEQ multiplex PCR, and its TCRdb copy is limited to in-frame clones, with some not included. The sample yields some 48,000 clones, more than 70% seen once. As concerns this clone: Its antigen is undetermined.

The rearrangement uses TRBV5-1 and TRBJ1-1; D might be TRBD1 (5 bases). This TCR was sampled from an adult in good health and CMV-seronegative. The sample was memory CD4+ T cells from blood. The chain's CDR3 is CASSLTPSGTRNWGAFF. The CDR3 DNA is TGCGCCAGCAGCTTGACGCCCTCCGGGACTCGAAACTGGGGAGCTTTCTTT.